This T cell receptor beta chain comes out of a study of T-cell reconstitution after alpha-beta-depleted transplantation in children. At least ten counts were recorded for this clonotype. This CDR3 has 13 amino acids. Germline V lookup: CDR1 SQVTM, CDR2 ANQGSEA. V lost 3 bases, J lost 3 bases, and 12 bases lay in between. As it was prepared, the TCRbeta library received unique molecular identifiers. TCRdb independently ran MiXCR on the PCR reads; one entry per CDR3 protein. The sample records about 610,000 distinct CDR3 sequences, over 9.5% being singletons. The input for sequencing was PBMCs from the stem cell graft donor, taken from the stem cell graft. The chain employs TRBV29-1 and TRBJ2-7; D unclear. The origin of this receptor is a human donor who donated a stem cell graft to a child with acute myeloid leukemia. In DNA form, the CDR3 reads TGCAGCGTTGATGACCTTCATGGCTACGAGCAGTACTTC. Its translation: CSVDDLHGYEQYF.